This T cell receptor beta chain emerged from a study of blood T cell repertoires in COVID-19. Study in general: Samples taken during acute and convalescent COVID-19 were collected in the United States, Italy and Spain.

Using immunoSEQ multiplex PCR, the repertoire was profiled, and TCRdb retains in-frame clones only, with some absent. The data show over 50,000 clones, roughly nine tenths seen once. Trimming took off 5 bases at V and 2 bases at J, with 6 bases between the two ends. Germline V gene lookup returns CDR1 SGHVS and CDR2 FNYEAQ. The CDR3 is 12 residues long. The sample was peripheral blood. The rearrangement links TRBV7-6 to TRBJ2-5; D call uncertain. The receptor's source is a woman aged 55-69 years with active or convalescent COVID-19. CDR3 in DNA: TGTGCCAGCAGCCCGAGGCAAGAGACCCAGTACTTC. Protein: CASSPRQETQYF.